The 6 T cell receptor beta chains below come from one sample, sequenced in a study of T cells in Graves' hyperthyroidism and ophthalmopathy. TCR beta CDR3 regions were amplified from RNA. The HTBI primer set served for first-round RT-PCR of the TCR CDR3. TCRdb called the multiplex PCR reads again in MiXCR, with one record for every CDR3 protein. Of fewer than 400,000 distinct CDR3 sequences in the sample, about 15% were seen once. Sequenced material: blood. The origin of the receptors is a man between 25 and 39 years old with Graves' hyperthyroidism.

The chain carries TRBV7-3 and TRBJ2-1; a weak D match, TRBD2 (6 bases). The CDR3 spans 15 residues. Trimming pared 3 bases from V and 4 bases from J, leaving 13 bases between. In germline, CDR1 is SGHTA, CDR2 FQGTGA. CDR3: CASSFDLALYNEQFF. The CDR3, as DNA: TGTGCCAGCAGCTTCGATCTAGCGTTATACAATGAGCAGTTCTTC.

The chain has TRBV5-5 and TRBJ1-4; 8 positions agree with TRBD1. This CDR3 has 15 amino acids. After removal of 0 bases from V and 6 bases from J, the junction contained 4 bases not matched to a gene. Germline V gene data show CDR1 as SGHKS and CDR2 as YYEKEE (reference sequence). The CDR3 region is CASSLDGTGDEKLFF. The CDR3, as DNA: TGTGCCAGCAGCTTGGATGGGACAGGTGATGAAAAACTGTTTTTT.

With regard to this clonotype: A read error is possible here, since a much larger clone lies one base away. J is TRBJ1-1 and V is TRBV20-1, with 7 nucleotides matching TRBD1. Germline V gene data show CDR1 as DFQATT and CDR2 as SNEGSKA (reference sequence). The CDR3 has 13 amino acids. CDR3 nucleotide sequence: TGCGGTGCTAGGGAGCAGGGGGACACTGAAGCTTTCTTT. Protein product: CGAREQGDTEAFF.

As to this clonotype: A much larger clone sits a single nucleotide away, making a read error possible. The CDR3 DNA is TGTGCCAGCAGCCAAGACTGGGGAAACACCATATATTTT. Translating gives CASSQDWGNTIYF. The J gene is TRBJ1-3, the V gene TRBV3-1; D unclear. Germline V gene sequence: CDR1 LGHDT, CDR2 YNNKEL (reference sequence). The V and J ends lost 0 bases and 4 bases respectively, with 4 bases between them. There are 13 residues in the CDR3. The full variable domain, completed using reference TRBV3-1 and TRBJ1-3, is DTAVSQTPKYLVTQMGNDKSIKCEQNLGHDTMYWYKQDSKKFLKIMFSYNNKELIINETVPNRFSPKSPDKAHLNLHINSLELGDSAVYFCASSQDWGNTIYFGEGSWLTVV.

This clonotype was observed a handful of times. This sequence may be a read error, since a much larger clone differs from it by one base. The chain couples TRBV7-9 to TRBJ2-1; D is possibly TRBD1 or TRBD2 (5 bases each). Germline CDR1 is SEHNR and CDR2 is FQNEAQ (reference sequence). CDR3 length equals 15 residues. In DNA, the CDR3 is TGTGCCAGCAGCCTCAGGGAAGCGGCCTACGATGAGCAGTTCTTC. This gives the protein CASSLREAAYDEQFF.

This clonotype was observed at least ten times. This chain uses TRBV7-3 with TRBJ2-3; maybe TRBD2 (5 bases). Per the germline V gene, CDR1 is SGHTA and CDR2 is FQGTGA. The CDR3 loop spans 14 amino acids. V gave up 5 bases and J gave up 0 bases, with 9 bases separating them. The DNA of the CDR3 is TGTGCCAGCAGCGGAAGCGGTAGCACAGATACGCAGTATTTT. It translates to CASSGSGSTDTQYF. The entire variable domain, with the rest obtained from reference TRBV7-3 and TRBJ2-3, is as follows: GAGVSQTPSNKVTEKGKYVELRCDPISGHTALYWYRQSLGQGPEFLIYFQGTGAADDSGLPNDRFFAVRPEGSVSTLKIQRTERGDSAVYLCASSGSGSTDTQYFGPGTRLTVL.